This section outlines one T cell receptor (beta chain) sequence together with its context. Its matching antigen is unknown. Trimming took 4 bases from V and 2 from J, leaving 12 bases between them. CDR1 and CDR2 (germline): LNHDA, SQIVND (reference sequence). The CDR3 length is 15 residues. These data belong to a study of T-cell reconstitution after alpha-beta-depleted transplantation in children. Whole-study results and caveats: The origin of high day-60 TCRbeta diversity in some patients lay in surviving recipient T cells and thymic progenitors. T-cell numbers and diversity one year post-transplant derived largely from freshly generated T cells.

This sample's TCRbeta library carried unique molecular identifier barcodes. TCRdb independently ran MiXCR on the PCR reads; one entry per CDR3 protein. The sample includes just over 950,000 distinct CDR3 sequences, about 31% of them seen just once. The input for sequencing was PBMCs, mostly from graft donor cells, taken 360 days after TCRalphabeta/CD19-depleted stem cell transplant. The clonotype was recovered from a boy under three years old who had a stem cell transplant for SCID, so the T cells may come from the graft donor. The chain employs TRBV19 and TRBJ1-5, with D possibly TRBD1 on 6 matching bases. DNA for the CDR3: TGTGCCAGTAGTACTAACAGGGCCGGCAATCAGCCCCAGCATTTT. Its protein is CASSTNRAGNQPQHF.